These 17 T cell receptor beta chains were sequenced from one sample in a study of long-term antiretroviral therapy in people with HIV. At survey level, the immunoSEQ assay was run in its v3.0 version. This table comes from immunoSEQ multiplex PCR, and its TCRdb copy is limited to in-frame clones, with some not included. The repertoire holds 20,000 to 25,000 clones, with approximately 79% as singletons. This material consisted of unsorted PBMCs, taken approximately 1.8 years before starting antiretroviral therapy. These receptors originate from a woman aged 40 to 50 with HIV.

This chain links TRBV19 with TRBJ2-6; D perhaps matches TRBD2 (5 bases). Germline V lookup: CDR1 LNHDA, CDR2 SQIVND (reference sequence). The CDR3 has 16 residues. Trimming cost V 8 bases and J 2 bases, with 16 bases left between them. DNA of the CDR3: TGTGCCAGTTCCGGCGGCATCGGGGCTGGGGCCAACGTCCTGACTTTC. Protein sequence: CASSGGIGAGANVLTF.

V and J are TRBV30 and TRBJ2-7; no definite D call. Looked up from germline, CDR1 is GTSNPN and CDR2 is SVGIG (reference sequence). With 2 bases removed from V and 2 bases from J, the gap between germline ends came to 10 bases. The CDR3 length is 13 residues. The CDR3 sequence is CAWSPWTTYEQYF. CDR3 coding DNA: TGTGCCTGGAGTCCATGGACCACCTACGAGCAGTACTTC.

The genes are TRBV2 and TRBJ1-2; D call uncertain. The CDR3 covers 10 residues. CDR1 and CDR2 (germline): SNHLY, FYNNEI. The germline V and J ends were trimmed by 6 bases and 5 bases, with 4 bases remaining between them. Here the CDR3 DNA reads TGTGCCAGCAGGCTTTATGGCTACACCTTC. Its translation: CASRLYGYTF.

This chain connects TRBV7-9 to TRBJ1-5, with D perhaps TRBD1 (5 bases). This CDR3 region has 17 residues. The V and J ends lost 4 bases and 0 bases respectively, with 16 bases between them. Germline CDR1 and CDR2: SEHNR and FQNEAQ (reference sequence). The CDR3, as DNA: TGTGCCAGCAGCTCCGGGACGGGGATGTATAGCAATCAGCCCCAGCATTTT. As protein: CASSSGTGMYSNQPQHF.

This clone has just one count. The chain carries TRBV30 and TRBJ2-3; D not resolved. Germline assignment: CDR1 GTSNPN and CDR2 SVGIG (reference sequence). V gave up 2 bases and J gave up 6 bases, with 12 bases separating them. The CDR3 runs to 13 residues. Here the CDR3 DNA reads TGTGCCTGGAGTCGATCACCCGGGGATACGCAGTATTTT. Protein sequence: CAWSRSPGDTQYF.

V usage is TRBV19 and J usage is TRBJ2-3, with a weak D call TRBD2 (5 bases). The germline gives CDR1 LNHDA, CDR2 SQIVND (reference sequence). This CDR3 region has 15 residues. Trimming left V 5 bases short and J 8 bases short, with 20 bases between. CDR3 amino acids: CASSPTPPAAGTQYF. CDR3 bases: TGTGCCAGTAGTCCGACCCCACCCGCGGCGGGTACGCAGTATTTT.

This clone was seen a single time. This chain uses TRBV6-1 with TRBJ1-5; 10 bases are a match to TRBD1. This CDR3 has 16 residues. From germline, CDR1 is MNHNS and CDR2 SASEGT. J lost 7 bases, V lost 1 base, and 7 bases had no gene match. This CDR3 is CASSEGTGGGRQPQHF. The CDR3 nucleotides are TGTGCCAGCAGTGAAGGGACAGGGGGAGGTAGGCAGCCCCAGCATTTT.

In this sample, this clone turned up once. The chain employs TRBV5-4 and TRBJ1-1; 11 nucleotides agree with TRBD1. With V trimmed by 4 bases and J by 4 bases, 6 bases remained unmatched. The CDR3 consists of 15 residues. CDR1 and CDR2 (germline): SGHNT, YYREEE (reference sequence). The CDR3 DNA reads TGTGCCAGCAGCGCAGCCGGGACAGGGGGCACTGAAGCTTTCTTT. Protein sequence: CASSAAGTGGTEAFF.

The chain employs TRBV6-1 and TRBJ2-2; 7 positions match TRBD1. V was clipped by 7 bases and J by 4 bases; unmatched bases: 6. This CDR3 spans 14 amino acids. Germline CDR1 is MNHNS and CDR2 is SASEGT. The CDR3 DNA sequence: TGTGCCAGCATATCGACAGGGACCACCGGGGAGCTGTTTTTT. Translated: CASISTGTTGELFF.

The chain is built from TRBV7-9 and TRBJ1-4, with D hard to call. This CDR3 has 14 residues. The germline V gene encodes CDR1 SEHNR and CDR2 FQNEAQ (reference sequence). V lost 0 bases and J lost 4, with 6 bases in between. CDR3 DNA: TGTGCCAGCAGCTTAGCCACGAGTAATGAAAAACTGTTTTTT. Residues: CASSLATSNEKLFF.

This clone was detected only a few times. The chain joins TRBV6-1 to TRBJ2-7; D perhaps matches TRBD1 (5 bases). The CDR3 has 13 residues. V was cut by 5 bases and J by 3 bases, with 11 bases left in between. Germline CDR1 reads MNHNS; CDR2 reads SASEGT. The CDR3 nucleotides are TGTGCCAGCAGTCCAGGGTCTAACTACGAGCAGTACTTC. Translated: CASSPGSNYEQYF.

The gene calls are TRBV5-1 and TRBJ2-5; D not resolved. CDR3 size: 15 residues. Germline-derived CDR1 and CDR2 are SGHRS and YFSETQ. The V end lost 4 bases, the J end lost 4 bases, and 17 bases lay between the germline ends. CDR3 region: CASSLGLGPGETQYF. The DNA for the CDR3 is TGCGCCAGCAGCCTGGGTTTAGGTCCTGGAGAGACCCAGTACTTC. The variable domain in full, with the rest retrieved from reference TRBV5-1 and TRBJ2-5, is KAGVTQTPRYLIKTRGQQVTLSCSPISGHRSVSWYQQTPGQGLQFLFEYFSETQRNKGNFPGRFSGRQFSNSRSEMNVSTLELGDSALYLCASSLGLGPGETQYFGPGTRLLVL.

The gene calls are TRBV12-5 and TRBJ2-7; TRBD2 matches at 10 bases. The ends lost 6 bases at V and 5 bases at J; junction bases unmatched: 7. The CDR3 length is 14 residues. Per germline, CDR1 LGHNT and CDR2 FRNRAP. The CDR3: CASGPLAGAHEQYF. The CDR3 nucleotides are TGTGCTAGTGGACCCCTAGCGGGAGCCCACGAGCAGTACTTC.

The V call is TRBV29-1, the J call TRBJ2-2, with TRBD2 as a possible D gene (5 bases). CDR3 length: 13 residues. Germline CDR1 SQVTM, CDR2 ANQGSEA. V dropped 2 bases and J dropped 11 bases, with 15 bases sitting between them. The CDR3 is CSVEKVLSGELFF. The DNA of the CDR3 is TGCAGCGTTGAAAAGGTCTTAAGCGGAGAGCTGTTTTTT.

The chain couples TRBV30 to TRBJ1-4; D call uncertain. V was clipped by 8 bases and J by 12 bases, with 16 bases between them. The CDR3 has 11 residues. Germline V gives CDR1 GTSNPN, CDR2 SVGIG (reference sequence). CDR3 sequence: CALSNTRELFF. The CDR3 DNA reads TGTGCCCTCTCTAACACTCGCGAACTGTTTTTT.

This chain connects TRBV5-1 to TRBJ2-3; D may match TRBD1 or TRBD2 (5 bases each). Trimming took off 6 bases at V and 0 bases at J, with 14 bases between the two ends. The CDR3 runs to 15 residues. From germline, CDR1 is SGHRS and CDR2 YFSETQ. Here the CDR3 reads CASKRDLGSTDTQYF. The DNA of the CDR3 is TGCGCCAGCAAAAGGGACCTTGGAAGCACAGATACGCAGTATTTT.

The J gene is TRBJ1-1, the V gene TRBV7-2; possible D gene TRBD1, 6 bases. The V end lost 5 bases, the J end lost 6 bases, and 22 bases lay between the germline ends. CDR1 SGHTA and CDR2 FQGNSA come from the germline V gene. The CDR3 contains 16 residues. For the CDR3, the DNA is TGTGCCAGCAGCCCAAGATTACAGGGTGTTTTTTCTGAAGCTTTCTTT. Its protein is CASSPRLQGVFSEAFF.